These 21 T cell receptor beta chains originate from one sample sequenced in a study of blood T cell repertoires in COVID-19. This table comes from immunoSEQ multiplex PCR, and its TCRdb copy is limited to in-frame clones, with some not included. Here the sample spans 130,000 or so clones, 70% to 80% being singletons. What was sequenced was peripheral blood. These receptors all stem from a man aged 50 to 60 with acute or convalescent COVID-19.

The chain recombines TRBV5-5 with TRBJ1-1; the D is unclear. The CDR3 loop spans 14 amino acids. Germline CDR1 reads SGHKS; CDR2 reads YYEKEE (reference sequence). V was pared by 4 bases and J by 1 base, with 11 bases between. The CDR3 region has the DNA TGTGCCAGCAGCCTGACAATCCCGAACACTGAAGCTTTCTTT. Protein product: CASSLTIPNTEAFF.

The chain has TRBV25-1 and TRBJ1-4; a possible D gene is TRBD1 (6 bases). The CDR3 extends over 15 amino acids. The V end lost 1 base, the J end lost 8 bases, and 14 bases lay between the germline ends. CDR1 MGHDK and CDR2 SYGVNS come from the germline V gene. The CDR3 nucleotides read TGTGCCAGCAGTGAATCACAGGGAGGGGCGGAAAAACTGTTTTTT. As protein: CASSESQGGAEKLFF.

Points on this clone: Other DNA sequences in the sample encode the same CDR3. V gene TRBV19 combines with J gene TRBJ2-2, with D possibly matching TRBD2 (5 bases). Germline V CDR1 and CDR2: LNHDA, SQIVND (reference sequence). V was clipped by 3 bases and J by 2 bases, with 7 bases between them. The CDR3 has 14 amino acids. In nucleotides, the CDR3 is TGTGCCAGTAGTATCGCGGGTAACACCGGGGAGCTGTTTTTT. Residues: CASSIAGNTGELFF. Variable domain in full (rest from reference TRBV19 and TRBJ2-2): DGGITQSPKYLFRKEGQNVTLSCEQNLNHDAMYWYRQDPGQGLRLIYYSQIVNDFQKGDIAEGYSVSREKKESFPLTVTSAQKNPTAFYLCASSIAGNTGELFFGEGSRLTVL.

This chain joins TRBV18 and TRBJ1-5; D unresolved. Trimming removed 3 bases at V and 6 bases at J, with 9 bases between. This CDR3 region has 13 residues. Germline V CDR1 and CDR2: KGHSH, LQKENI. CDR3 nucleotides: TGTGCCAGCTCACCGACCCGGGTTCAGCCCCAGCATTTT. Its translation: CASSPTRVQPQHF.

Only one count was recorded for this clone. This sequence joins TRBV7-2 and TRBJ2-3; 7 positions agree with TRBD2. V was clipped by 5 bases and J by 0 bases; unmatched bases: 5. The germline gives CDR1 SGHTA, CDR2 FQGNSA. The CDR3 is made up of 15 amino acids. In nucleotides, the CDR3 is TGTGCCAGCAGCCCTAGCGGAACTAGCACAGATACGCAGTATTTT. It encodes CASSPSGTSTDTQYF.

The DNA of the CDR3 is TGCAGTGCTAGTTCAGGGCTCAACACTGAAGCTTTCTTT. Protein: CSASSGLNTEAFF. The chain joins TRBV20-1 to TRBJ1-1, with D maybe TRBD1 (5 bases). V lost 3 bases to trimming and J lost 2 bases, with 10 bases between them. The CDR3 contains 13 residues. Looked up from germline, CDR1 is DFQATT and CDR2 is SNEGSKA (reference sequence).

CDR3 protein: CASSLRLAGGQETQYF. The DNA of the CDR3 is TGTGCCAGCAGTTTAAGACTAGCGGGGGGTCAAGAGACCCAGTACTTC. This chain uses TRBV27 with TRBJ2-5; 13 bases agree with TRBD2. Germline V lookup: CDR1 MNHEY, CDR2 SMNVEV (reference sequence). The J segment lost 2 bases and the V segment lost 2 bases, leaving 2 bases of the junction unmatched. This CDR3 contains 16 residues.

This clone was observed a few times. The V gene is TRBV5-6, the J gene TRBJ2-3, with 13 positions matching TRBD2. The CDR3 totals 18 residues. The V segment lost 4 bases and the J segment 1 base; nucleotides outside the gene matches: 9. Germline CDR1 SGHDT, CDR2 YYEEEE. CDR3 sequence reads: CASSAGLAGRSGTDTQYF. As DNA, the CDR3 is TGTGCCAGCAGCGCGGGACTAGCGGGGCGTAGCGGCACAGATACGCAGTATTTT.

Concerning this clone itself: Within the sample, other DNA sequences also encode this same CDR3. This chain connects TRBV11-2 to TRBJ1-1; D gene uncertain. Germline CDR1 SGHAT, CDR2 FQNNGV. This CDR3 has 13 residues. The V end was cut by 1 base, the J end by 1 base, with 4 bases between. CDR3 residues: CASSLVQNTEAFF. CDR3 coding DNA: TGTGCCAGCAGCTTAGTACAGAACACTGAAGCTTTCTTT.

The CDR3 is CASSLVPGNYGYTF. The CDR3 region has the DNA TGTGCCAGCAGCTTAGTTCCAGGCAACTATGGCTACACCTTC. The chain combines TRBV7-2 with TRBJ1-2; the D is unclear. Trimming pared 1 base from V and 2 bases from J, leaving 8 bases between. There are 14 residues in the CDR3. Germline V CDR1 and CDR2: SGHTA, FQGNSA.

This clone was counted at least ten times. The V and J genes are TRBV25-1 and TRBJ2-5; TRBD1 aligns across 8 bases. The CDR3 contains 15 residues. The junction had 7 bases not matched to a gene; V was cut back by 6 bases and J by 1 base. Germline values: CDR1 MGHDK, CDR2 SYGVNS. The CDR3 region is CASSPLTGGQETQYF. The CDR3 coding sequence is TGTGCCAGCAGCCCCCTCACAGGGGGCCAAGAGACCCAGTACTTC.

This clone has just one count. The V and J genes are TRBV19 and TRBJ2-1; no clear D. This CDR3 has 14 amino acids. Trimming left V 3 bases short and J 9 bases short, with 15 bases between. Germline CDR1 is LNHDA and CDR2 is SQIVND (reference sequence). Here the CDR3 reads CASSIGVPLGEQFF. CDR3 bases: TGTGCCAGTAGTATCGGAGTCCCGTTAGGTGAGCAGTTCTTC.

This clone was observed a few times. This chain links TRBV18 with TRBJ1-5; D gene uncertain. With 2 bases removed from V and 0 bases from J, the gap between germline ends came to 8 bases. CDR1 is KGHSH, CDR2 LQKENI, per germline. This CDR3 region has 15 residues. The CDR3 region has the DNA TGTGCCAGCTCACCAGACACAGCTAGCAATCAGCCCCAGCATTTT. Its protein product is CASSPDTASNQPQHF. Full variable domain (rest looked up from reference TRBV18 and TRBJ1-5): NAGVMQNPRHLVRRRGQEARLRCSPMKGHSHVYWYRQLPEEGLKFMVYLQKENIIDESGMPKERFSAEFPKEGPSILRIQQVVRGDSAAYFCASSPDTASNQPQHFGDGTRLSIL.

The CDR3 coding sequence is TGCGCCAGCAGGCTAAACAGGGCCCCTAATGAAAAACTGTTTTTT. Its protein is CASRLNRAPNEKLFF. The V call is TRBV5-1, the J call TRBJ1-4, with a possible D match to TRBD1 (6 bases). Germline assignment: CDR1 SGHRS and CDR2 YFSETQ. Trimming took 5 bases from V and 3 from J, leaving 14 bases between them. This CDR3 has 15 amino acids.

This clone was recorded a few times. The chain recombines TRBV5-1 with TRBJ2-5; D ambiguous. CDR3 length: 13 residues. V gave up 1 base and J gave up 2 bases, with 6 bases separating them. Germline CDR1 SGHRS, CDR2 YFSETQ. The CDR3 DNA reads as TGCGCCAGCAGCTTGTCAGTACAAGAGACCCAGTACTTC. Residues: CASSLSVQETQYF. The whole variable domain, filled in from reference TRBV5-1 and TRBJ2-5, reads KAGVTQTPRYLIKTRGQQVTLSCSPISGHRSVSWYQQTPGQGLQFLFEYFSETQRNKGNFPGRFSGRQFSNSRSEMNVSTLELGDSALYLCASSLSVQETQYFGPGTRLLVL.

The chain has TRBV27 and TRBJ2-3; perhaps TRBD1 as D (5 bases). CDR1 is MNHEY and CDR2 is SMNVEV in the germline V gene (reference sequence). V shed 2 bases and J shed 2 bases, with 8 bases lying between them. CDR3 length: 14 residues. Here the CDR3 DNA reads TGTGCCAGCAGTTTAAGACAGATCACAGATACGCAGTATTTT. Translating it yields CASSLRQITDTQYF.

The chain is built from TRBV5-1 and TRBJ2-3; TRBD1 is a possible D gene (6 bases). CDR1 and CDR2 from the germline V gene are SGHRS and YFSETQ. The CDR3 is 15 residues long. V was shortened by 3 bases and J by 4 bases, with 15 bases between the two germline ends. CDR3 in amino acids: CASSSWDHRADTQYF. The CDR3 DNA is TGCGCCAGCAGCTCCTGGGACCACAGGGCAGATACGCAGTATTTT.

The sample holds a few counts of this clone. This rearrangement joins TRBV5-6 to TRBJ1-1; maybe TRBD1 (5 bases). Trimming shortened V by 2 bases and J by 1 base, and 9 bases separated the two germline ends. The CDR3 spans 14 residues. Germline V gene data show CDR1 as SGHDT and CDR2 as YYEEEE. Here the CDR3 DNA reads TGTGCCAGCAGCTTTGGGGCGGCGAACACTGAAGCTTTCTTT. It encodes CASSFGAANTEAFF.

This clone was detected ten times or more. This chain connects TRBV18 to TRBJ1-5, with D possibly being TRBD1 (6 bases). The V and J ends lost 6 bases and 6 bases respectively, with 18 bases between them. The CDR3 loop spans 15 amino acids. Germline values: CDR1 KGHSH, CDR2 LQKENI. Here the CDR3 reads CASSLTGGRGQPQHF. CDR3 sequence (DNA): TGTGCCAGCTCCCTCACGGGGGGGCGCGGTCAGCCCCAGCATTTT.

The chain carries TRBV6-2 or TRBV6-3 and TRBJ2-5; 12 bases line up with TRBD2. This CDR3 region has 15 residues. With V trimmed by 3 bases and J by 3 bases, 2 bases remained unmatched. Looked up from germline, CDR1 is MNHEY and CDR2 is SVGEGT. The CDR3 DNA follows: TGTGCCAGCAGTTATAGACTAGCGGGAGAAGAGACCCAGTACTTC. It translates to CASSYRLAGEETQYF.

V and J are TRBV7-6 and TRBJ2-3, with TRBD1 matching 8 bases. CDR1 is SGHVS and CDR2 is FNYEAQ in the germline V gene. J was trimmed by 2 bases and V by 4 bases; bases with no gene match: 5. The CDR3 runs to 15 residues. CDR3 loop: CASSSRGQDTDTQYF. CDR3 DNA sequence: TGTGCCAGCAGCTCACGGGGACAGGACACAGATACGCAGTATTTT.